What follows are 15 T cell receptor beta chains derived from one specimen sequenced in a study of cytomegalovirus exposure and HLA in healthy donors. Primers for the PCR totalled 60 Vbeta and 13 Jbeta. The repertoire was sequenced with immunoSEQ multiplex PCR; TCRdb's copy has only in-frame clones and lacks some. The repertoire holds about 150,000 clones, roughly 70% seen once, with 7% in the top ten. The specimen sequenced was PBMCs. These receptors were collected from a man aged 25 to 45 in good health and CMV-seronegative.

This clone was detected once. This sequence joins TRBV7-3 and TRBJ2-6; D possibly corresponds to TRBD2 (6 bases). The CDR3 consists of 16 residues. V lost 0 bases, J lost 4 bases, and 10 bases lay in between. CDR1 and CDR2 (germline): SGHTA, FQGTGA. In DNA form, the CDR3 reads TGTGCCAGCAGCTTAACGGGGGGACCCGGGGCCAACGTCCTGACTTTC. Protein: CASSLTGGPGANVLTF.

The CDR3 nucleotides are TGCGCCAGCAGTGTGGGCCGTAATGCTGATAGCAATCAGCCCCAGCATTTT. As protein: CASSVGRNADSNQPQHF. The chain recombines TRBV10-1 with TRBJ1-5; no firm D call. Germline V CDR1 and CDR2: WNHNN, SYGVQD (reference sequence). Trimming took off 4 bases at V and 0 bases at J, with 16 bases between the two ends. This CDR3 spans 17 amino acids.

V usage is TRBV6-6 and J usage is TRBJ2-7, with TRBD1 identical over 7 bases. V lost 6 bases, J lost 2 bases, and 7 bases stayed unmatched. Germline loops: CDR1 MNHNY, CDR2 SVGAGI (reference sequence). This CDR3 comprises 14 residues. CDR3 sequence (DNA): TGTGCCAGCAGGCCCGGGACAGCAGCCTACGAGCAGTACTTC. Translation: CASRPGTAAYEQYF.

V usage is TRBV5-1 and J usage is TRBJ2-7, with 10 bases aligning to TRBD1. The CDR3 covers 14 residues. The ends lost 4 bases at V and 5 bases at J; junction bases unmatched: 6. The germline V gene encodes CDR1 SGHRS and CDR2 YFSETQ. The CDR3 DNA sequence: TGCGCCAGCAGCCCCTCGGGACAGGGGAACGAGCAGTACTTC. As protein: CASSPSGQGNEQYF.

This clone turned up a few times. The chain has TRBV5-4 and TRBJ2-1; D possibly corresponds to TRBD2 (6 bases). The ends were cut back, 7 bases at V and 3 bases at J, with 11 bases in the middle. This CDR3 comprises 13 residues. Germline values: CDR1 SGHNT, CDR2 YYREEE (reference sequence). CDR3: CASRGGDYNEQFF. The CDR3 DNA sequence: TGTGCCAGCCGGGGAGGAGACTACAATGAGCAGTTCTTC.

The gene calls are TRBV28 and TRBJ2-3; D unresolved. V was shortened by 1 base and J by 6 bases, with 8 bases between the two germline ends. Germline V gives CDR1 MDHEN, CDR2 SYDVKM. This CDR3 is 13 amino acids long. The CDR3 DNA reads as TGTGCCAGCAGTTTATCCGCCGAGGATACGCAGTATTTT. It is translated as CASSLSAEDTQYF.

This chain joins TRBV5-5 and TRBJ2-7; 8 bases are shared with TRBD1. The germline gives CDR1 SGHKS, CDR2 YYEKEE (reference sequence). This CDR3 has 15 residues. J gave up 4 bases and V 0 bases, and 6 bases lay outside the gene matches. The DNA of the CDR3 is TGTGCCAGCAGCTTGGTAACAGGGGGTTGGTACGAGCAGTACTTC. This translates into CASSLVTGGWYEQYF.

CDR3 nucleotide sequence: TGTGCCAGCAGCTTATCGCGGGACAGGGGGTGGGGGACTGAAGCTTTCTTT. Translated: CASSLSRDRGWGTEAFF. The chain employs TRBV7-9 and TRBJ1-1, with 11 bases fitting TRBD1. This CDR3 contains 17 residues. CDR1 is SEHNR, CDR2 FQNEAQ, per germline (reference sequence). Losses at the gene ends were 2 bases for V and 5 bases for J; bases not matched to a gene: 10.

J is TRBJ1-2 and V is TRBV7-3; D uncertain. CDR3 length: 15 amino acids. CDR1 is SGHTA and CDR2 is FQGTGA in the germline V gene. The V and J ends lost 0 bases and 5 bases respectively, with 13 bases between them. The CDR3 loop is CASSLTGPSPYGYTF. CDR3 coding DNA: TGTGCCAGCAGCTTAACTGGCCCGTCCCCGTATGGCTACACCTTC.

V is TRBV5-6 and J is TRBJ2-7; tentative D call: TRBD1 (5 bases). The germline V and J ends were trimmed by 0 bases and 10 bases, with 14 bases remaining between them. The CDR3 is 13 amino acids. Germline CDR1 and CDR2: SGHDT and YYEEEE. The DNA for the CDR3 is TGTGCCAGCAGCTTGGAGGGGATACTGAGACAGTACTTC. Its translation is CASSLEGILRQYF.

This sequence joins TRBV14 and TRBJ2-7; D remains ambiguous. V shed 5 bases and J shed 3 bases, with 8 bases lying between them. The germline CDR1 and CDR2 sequences are SGHDN and FVKESK. This CDR3 contains 12 residues. CDR3 sequence (DNA): TGTGCCAGCAGCGCCACGAGCTACGAGCAGTACTTC. It translates to CASSATSYEQYF.

This sequence joins TRBV7-2 and TRBJ2-1; 8 nucleotides align to TRBD1. CDR3 length: 14 amino acids. V dropped 5 bases and J dropped 4; count of bases not matched to a gene: 4. Germline V gene sequence: CDR1 SGHTA, CDR2 FQGNSA. The CDR3 coding sequence is TGTGCCAGCAGCCTTCAGGGGGCGTACAATGAGCAGTTCTTC. Its translation is CASSLQGAYNEQFF.

This chain connects TRBV6-6 to TRBJ2-7, with 11 bases matching TRBD2. The length of the CDR3 is 15 residues. The ends lost 8 bases at V and 5 bases at J; junction bases unmatched: 11. Germline V CDR1 and CDR2: MNHNY, SVGAGI (reference sequence). The CDR3: CASSLAGGPVDEQYF. The CDR3 nucleotides are TGTGCCAGCTCCCTAGCGGGGGGCCCAGTGGACGAGCAGTACTTC.

A few counts support this clone. The V call is TRBV7-6, the J call TRBJ1-4; 10 nucleotides line up with TRBD1. CDR1 and CDR2 from the germline V gene are SGHVS and FNYEAQ. The CDR3 totals 18 residues. V gave up 5 bases and J gave up 0 bases; unmatched junction bases: 9. The CDR3 here is CASSPPDRGGATNEKLFF. CDR3 nucleotide sequence: TGTGCCAGCAGCCCTCCGGACAGGGGGGGAGCAACTAATGAAAAACTGTTTTTT.

The chain employs TRBV5-1 and TRBJ2-3; 9 bases map to TRBD2. V shed 7 bases, J shed 4 bases, and the junction held 7 bases outside the gene matches. Germline values: CDR1 SGHRS, CDR2 YFSETQ. This CDR3 has 14 amino acids. The CDR3 nucleotides are TGCGCCAGCCACCTAGCGGGGCCCTCAGATACGCAGTATTTT. This translates into CASHLAGPSDTQYF.